One sample yielded the 11 T cell receptor beta chains listed below, sequenced in a study of cytomegalovirus exposure and HLA in healthy donors. Amplification used 60 Vbeta primers and 13 Jbeta primers. Profiled with immunoSEQ multiplex PCR; TCRdb holds only in-frame clones, not every one. The sample comprises some 110,000 clones, roughly 80% of which are singletons, and 22% rests with the top ten. Source material: PBMCs. Receptors were obtained from a man aged 25-45 years in good health and CMV-seropositive.

This chain links TRBV27 with TRBJ1-2; TRBD1 is a possible D gene (5 bases). Trimming left V 6 bases short and J 4 bases short, with 15 bases between. CDR1 and CDR2 from the germline V gene are MNHEY and SMNVEV (reference sequence). The CDR3 is 14 amino acids. CDR3 region: CASRQGVLVYGYTF. Here the CDR3 DNA reads TGTGCCAGCAGGCAAGGGGTTCTGGTCTATGGCTACACCTTC.

This clone was counted a single time. The chain uses TRBV2 and TRBJ2-7; D perhaps matches TRBD2 (6 bases). V dropped 7 bases and J dropped 3 bases, with 16 bases sitting between them. The CDR3 sequence is 14 residues long. CDR1 SNHLY and CDR2 FYNNEI come from the germline V gene. Here the CDR3 DNA reads TGTGCCAGCAAAGAAGGGGACTTGAACTACGAGCAGTACTTC. Protein sequence: CASKEGDLNYEQYF.

The rearrangement links TRBV23-1 to TRBJ2-7; a weak D match, TRBD1 (5 bases). TRBV23-1 is flagged as an ORF with uncertain function. The CDR3 is made up of 13 amino acids. Trimming cost V 0 bases and J 6 bases, with 9 bases left between them. Written as DNA, the CDR3 is TGCGCCAGCAGTCAATCGATCACAGGCGAGCAGTACGTC. Protein: CASSQSITGEQYV.

This chain uses TRBV6-6 with TRBJ1-5; D is possibly TRBD1 (6 bases). The CDR3 has 14 residues. Deletions cut 5 bases from V and 3 bases from J, with 11 bases between. The V gene's germline CDR1 is MNHNY and CDR2 SVGAGI (reference sequence). The CDR3 nucleotides read TGTGCCAGCAGTACACAGGGCCTCAATCAGCCCCAGCATTTT. It yields the protein CASSTQGLNQPQHF.

The CDR3 DNA sequence: TGCGCCAGCAGTGAGTCGGGACTAGATGGCTACACCTTC. It is translated as CASSESGLDGYTF. V is TRBV10-2 and J is TRBJ1-2; weak D call: TRBD1 (5 bases). V was trimmed by 0 bases and J by 6 bases, leaving 8 bases between them. This CDR3 region has 13 residues. CDR1 and CDR2 (germline): WSHSY, SAAADI.

The rearrangement uses TRBV6-1 and TRBJ1-2; a possible D gene is TRBD1 (6 bases). Germline V lookup: CDR1 MNHNS, CDR2 SASEGT. Between the trimmed V and J ends, which lost 2 bases and 3 bases, there was a span of 22 bases. There are 18 residues in the CDR3. CDR3 region: CASSETYPQGGYYYGYTF. CDR3 sequence (DNA): TGTGCCAGCAGTGAAACCTACCCACAGGGCGGGTACTACTATGGCTACACCTTC.

This clone was recorded a few times. The chain links TRBV5-1 to TRBJ2-3; a weak D match, TRBD1 (5 bases). Trimming cost V 2 bases and J 0 bases, with 7 bases left between them. The CDR3 contains 14 residues. Looked up from germline, CDR1 is SGHRS and CDR2 is YFSETQ. CDR3 sequence (DNA): TGCGCCAGCAGCTTTGGACAAAGCACAGATACGCAGTATTTT. Encoded protein: CASSFGQSTDTQYF.

The chain joins TRBV5-6 to TRBJ2-7; TRBD1 aligns across 9 bases. The CDR3 consists of 15 residues. V lost 4 bases, J lost 6 bases, and 11 bases stayed unmatched. In germline, CDR1 is SGHDT, CDR2 YYEEEE. The CDR3 bases are TGTGCCAGCAGCCTCGTTGGGACAGGGCTGGTCGAGCAGTACTTC. This translates into CASSLVGTGLVEQYF.

This sequence joins TRBV5-1 and TRBJ1-6, with TRBD1 identical over 9 bases. The ends lost 4 bases at V and 6 bases at J; junction bases unmatched: 5. This CDR3 contains 15 residues. The germline gives CDR1 SGHRS, CDR2 YFSETQ. The CDR3 region has the DNA TGCGCCAGCAGCGAACAGGGGGCGCTTAATTCACCCCTCCACTTT. This sequence encodes CASSEQGALNSPLHF. Variable domain in full (rest from reference TRBV5-1 and TRBJ1-6): KAGVTQTPRYLIKTRGQQVTLSCSPISGHRSVSWYQQTPGQGLQFLFEYFSETQRNKGNFPGRFSGRQFSNSRSEMNVSTLELGDSALYLCASSEQGALNSPLHFGNGTRLTVT.

This clone was seen a few times. The V call is TRBV4-1, the J call TRBJ1-1, with D unresolved. The CDR3 consists of 13 residues. Trimming shortened V by 4 bases and J by 8 bases, and 14 bases separated the two germline ends. Germline CDR1 is MGHRA and CDR2 is YSYEKL. The CDR3 reads CASSRGGVLEAFF. The CDR3 region has the DNA TGCGCCAGCAGCCGCGGCGGAGTTTTGGAAGCTTTCTTT.

The rearrangement joins TRBV7-2 to TRBJ2-7; D uncertain. The germline V gene encodes CDR1 SGHTA and CDR2 FQGNSA. This CDR3 is built from 15 residues. Between the trimmed V and J ends, which lost 1 base and 1 base, there was a span of 11 bases. The CDR3: CASSLGQRRSYEQYV. The DNA for the CDR3 is TGTGCCAGCAGCTTAGGCCAGAGGAGATCCTACGAGCAGTACGTC.